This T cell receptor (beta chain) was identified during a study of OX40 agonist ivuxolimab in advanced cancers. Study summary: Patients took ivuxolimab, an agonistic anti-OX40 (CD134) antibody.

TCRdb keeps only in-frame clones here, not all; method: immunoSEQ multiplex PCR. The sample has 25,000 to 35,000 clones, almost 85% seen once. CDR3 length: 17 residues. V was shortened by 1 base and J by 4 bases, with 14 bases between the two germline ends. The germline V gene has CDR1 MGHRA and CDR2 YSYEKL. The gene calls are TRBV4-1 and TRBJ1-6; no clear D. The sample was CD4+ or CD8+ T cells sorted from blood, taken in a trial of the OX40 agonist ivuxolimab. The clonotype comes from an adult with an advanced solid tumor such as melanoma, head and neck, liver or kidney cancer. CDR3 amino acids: CASSQGAQTFYNSPLHF. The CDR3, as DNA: TGCGCCAGCAGCCAAGGGGCCCAGACTTTTTATAATTCACCCCTCCACTTT.